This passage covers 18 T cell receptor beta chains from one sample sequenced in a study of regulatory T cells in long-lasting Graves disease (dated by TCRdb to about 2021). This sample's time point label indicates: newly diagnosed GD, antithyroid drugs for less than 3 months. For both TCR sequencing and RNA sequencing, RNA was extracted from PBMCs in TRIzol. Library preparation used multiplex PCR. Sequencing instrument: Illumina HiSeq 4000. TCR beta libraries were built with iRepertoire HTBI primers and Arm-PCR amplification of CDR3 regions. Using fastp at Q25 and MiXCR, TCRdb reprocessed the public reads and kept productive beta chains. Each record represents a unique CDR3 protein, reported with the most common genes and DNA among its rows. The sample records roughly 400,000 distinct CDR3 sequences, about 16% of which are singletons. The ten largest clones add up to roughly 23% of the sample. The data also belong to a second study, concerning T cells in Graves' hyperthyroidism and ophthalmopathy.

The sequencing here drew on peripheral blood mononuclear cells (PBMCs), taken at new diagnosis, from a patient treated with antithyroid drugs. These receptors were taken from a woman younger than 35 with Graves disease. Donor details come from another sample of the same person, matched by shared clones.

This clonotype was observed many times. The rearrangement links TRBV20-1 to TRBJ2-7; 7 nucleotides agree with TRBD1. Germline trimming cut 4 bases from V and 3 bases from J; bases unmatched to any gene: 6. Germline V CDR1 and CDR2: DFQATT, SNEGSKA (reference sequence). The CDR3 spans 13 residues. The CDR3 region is CSATGTAYYEQYF. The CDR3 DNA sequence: TGCAGTGCTACCGGGACAGCTTACTACGAGCAGTACTTC.

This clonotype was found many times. The DNA of the CDR3 is TGCAGTGCTAGTCCGGACAGGCGAAGCACAGATACGCAGTATTTT. Translation gives CSASPDRRSTDTQYF. The chain is built from TRBV20-1 and TRBJ2-3; TRBD1 agrees at 7 bases. Germline loops: CDR1 DFQATT, CDR2 SNEGSKA (reference sequence). This CDR3 is built from 15 residues. V was clipped by 3 bases and J by 0 bases; unmatched bases: 6.

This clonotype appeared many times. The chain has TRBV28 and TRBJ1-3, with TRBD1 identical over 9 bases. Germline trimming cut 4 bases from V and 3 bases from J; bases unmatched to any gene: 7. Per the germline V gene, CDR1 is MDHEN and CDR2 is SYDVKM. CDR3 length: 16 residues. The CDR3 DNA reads TGTGCCAGCAGTTGGATACAGGGGGCTAGTGGAAACACCATATATTTT. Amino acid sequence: CASSWIQGASGNTIYF. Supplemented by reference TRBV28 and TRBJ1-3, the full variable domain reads DVKVTQSSRYLVKRTGEKVFLECVQDMDHENMFWYRQDPGLGLRLIYFSYDVKMKEKGDIPEGYSVSREKKERFSLILESASTNQTSMYLCASSWIQGASGNTIYFGEGSWLTVV.

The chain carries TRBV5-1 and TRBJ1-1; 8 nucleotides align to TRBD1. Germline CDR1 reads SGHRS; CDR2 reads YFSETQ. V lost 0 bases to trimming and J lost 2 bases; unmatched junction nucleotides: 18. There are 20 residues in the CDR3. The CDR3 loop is CASSLVPTGTGVIPNTEAFF. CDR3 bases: TGCGCCAGCAGCTTGGTCCCCACCGGGACAGGAGTTATCCCTAACACTGAAGCTTTCTTT.

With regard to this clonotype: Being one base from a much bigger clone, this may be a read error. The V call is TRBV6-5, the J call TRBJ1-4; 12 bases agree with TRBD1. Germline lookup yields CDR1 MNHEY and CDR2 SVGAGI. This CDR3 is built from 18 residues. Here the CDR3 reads CASSYRGTGGLANEKLLF. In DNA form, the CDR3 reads TGTGCCAGCAGTTATCGCGGGACAGGGGGCCTTGCTAATGAAAAACTGCTTTTT.

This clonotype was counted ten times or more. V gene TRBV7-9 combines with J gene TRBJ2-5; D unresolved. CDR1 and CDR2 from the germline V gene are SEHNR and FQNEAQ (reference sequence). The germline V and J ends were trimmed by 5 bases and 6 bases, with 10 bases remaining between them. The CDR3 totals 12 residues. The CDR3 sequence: CASSREVQTQYF. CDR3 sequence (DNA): TGTGCCAGCAGCCGCGAGGTTCAGACCCAGTACTTC. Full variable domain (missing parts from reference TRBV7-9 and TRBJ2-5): DTGVSQNPRHKITKRGQNVTFRCDPISEHNRLYWYRQTLGQGPEFLTYFQNEAQLEKSRLLSDRFSAERPKGSFSTLEIQRTEQGDSAMYLCASSREVQTQYFGPGTRLLVL.

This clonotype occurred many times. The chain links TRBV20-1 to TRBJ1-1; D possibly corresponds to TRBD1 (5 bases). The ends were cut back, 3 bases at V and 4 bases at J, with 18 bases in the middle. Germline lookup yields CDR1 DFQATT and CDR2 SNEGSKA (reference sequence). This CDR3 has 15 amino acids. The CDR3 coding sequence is TGCAGTGCTAGTGGAGGTCCAGGGCTAGGCACTGAAGCTTTCTTT. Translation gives CSASGGPGLGTEAFF.

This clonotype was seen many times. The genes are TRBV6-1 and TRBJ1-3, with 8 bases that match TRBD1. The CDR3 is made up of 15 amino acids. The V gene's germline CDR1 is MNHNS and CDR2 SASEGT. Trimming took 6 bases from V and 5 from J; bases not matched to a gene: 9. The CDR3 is CASSPIGQGRNTIYF. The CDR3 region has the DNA TGTGCCAGCAGCCCAATCGGACAGGGACGAAACACCATATATTTT.

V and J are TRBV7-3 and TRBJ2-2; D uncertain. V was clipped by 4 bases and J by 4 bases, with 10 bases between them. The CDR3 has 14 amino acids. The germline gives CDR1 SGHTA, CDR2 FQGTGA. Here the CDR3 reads CASSSSGPTGELFF. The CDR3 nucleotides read TGTGCCAGCAGCTCCTCAGGACCCACCGGGGAGCTGTTTTTT.

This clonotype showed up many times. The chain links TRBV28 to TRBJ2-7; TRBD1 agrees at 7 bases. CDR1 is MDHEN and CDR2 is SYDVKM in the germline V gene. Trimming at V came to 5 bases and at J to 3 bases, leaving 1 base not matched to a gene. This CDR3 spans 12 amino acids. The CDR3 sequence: CASSGQDYEQYF. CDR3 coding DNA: TGTGCCAGCAGTGGACAGGACTACGAGCAGTACTTC.

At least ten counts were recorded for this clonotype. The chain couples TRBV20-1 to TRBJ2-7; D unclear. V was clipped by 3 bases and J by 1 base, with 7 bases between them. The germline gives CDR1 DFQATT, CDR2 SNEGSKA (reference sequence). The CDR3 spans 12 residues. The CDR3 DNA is TGCAGTGCTAGGTGGGCTTCCTACGAGCAGTACTTC. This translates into CSARWASYEQYF.

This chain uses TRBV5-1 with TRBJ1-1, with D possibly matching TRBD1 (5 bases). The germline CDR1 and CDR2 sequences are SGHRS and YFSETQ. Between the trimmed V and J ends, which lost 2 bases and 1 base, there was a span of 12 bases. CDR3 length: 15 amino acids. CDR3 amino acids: CASSLQALWNTEAFF. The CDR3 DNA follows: TGCGCCAGCAGCTTACAGGCTCTGTGGAACACTGAAGCTTTCTTT.

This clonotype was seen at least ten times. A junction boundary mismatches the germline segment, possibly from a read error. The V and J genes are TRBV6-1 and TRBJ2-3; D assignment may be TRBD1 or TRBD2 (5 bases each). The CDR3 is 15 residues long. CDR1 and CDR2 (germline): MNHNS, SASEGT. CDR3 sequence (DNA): TGTGCCAGCAGAGAAGAGGGGATCGGGCCAGATACGCAGTATTTT. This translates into CASREEGIGPDTQYF.

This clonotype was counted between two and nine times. CDR3 residues: CASSLMGGGPDEQFF. The CDR3 DNA is TGTGCCAGCAGCTTAATGGGGGGAGGGCCCGATGAGCAGTTCTTC. V gene TRBV7-9 combines with J gene TRBJ2-1, with TRBD2 identical over 7 bases. V dropped 2 bases and J dropped 8; count of bases not matched to a gene: 9. CDR1 is SEHNR and CDR2 is FQNEAQ in the germline V gene (reference sequence). The CDR3 length is 15 residues.

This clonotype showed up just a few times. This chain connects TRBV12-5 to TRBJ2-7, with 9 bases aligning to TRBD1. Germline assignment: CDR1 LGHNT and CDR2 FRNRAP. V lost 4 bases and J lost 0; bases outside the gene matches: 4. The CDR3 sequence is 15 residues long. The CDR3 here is CASGCGQGTSYEQYF. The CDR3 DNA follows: TGTGCTAGTGGTTGCGGACAGGGGACCTCCTACGAGCAGTACTTC.

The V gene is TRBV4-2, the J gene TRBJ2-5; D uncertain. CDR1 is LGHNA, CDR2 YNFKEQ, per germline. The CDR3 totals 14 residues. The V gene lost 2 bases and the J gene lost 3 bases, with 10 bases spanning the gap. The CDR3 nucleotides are TGTGCCAGCAGCCAATCAGCCGAGAAAGAGACCCAGTACTTC. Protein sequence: CASSQSAEKETQYF.

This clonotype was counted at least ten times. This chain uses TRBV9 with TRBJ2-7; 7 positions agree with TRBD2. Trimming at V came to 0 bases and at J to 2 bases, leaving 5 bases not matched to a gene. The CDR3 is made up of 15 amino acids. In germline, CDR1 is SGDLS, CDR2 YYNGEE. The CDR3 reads CASSVASGSPYEQYF. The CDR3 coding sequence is TGTGCCAGCAGCGTAGCTAGCGGAAGTCCCTACGAGCAGTACTTC. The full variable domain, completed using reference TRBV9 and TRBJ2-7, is DSGVTQTPKHLITATGQRVTLRCSPRSGDLSVYWYQQSLDQGLQFLIQYYNGEERAKGNILERFSAQQFPDLHSELNLSSLELGDSALYFCASSVASGSPYEQYFGPGTRLTVT.

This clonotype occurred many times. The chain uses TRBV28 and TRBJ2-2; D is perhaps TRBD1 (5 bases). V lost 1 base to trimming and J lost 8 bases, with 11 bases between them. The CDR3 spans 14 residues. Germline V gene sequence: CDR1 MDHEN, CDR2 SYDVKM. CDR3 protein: CASSLSGQSGELFF. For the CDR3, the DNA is TGTGCCAGCAGTTTATCAGGACAATCGGGGGAGCTGTTTTTT.